A single sample gave rise to the 21 T cell receptor beta chains below, sequenced in a study of blood T cells in healthy people across ages. A second PCR, run for roughly 7 to 12 cycles, used a sample-barcoded 5' primer plus a J-beta primer mix. TCRdb passed the 5' RACE reads through MiXCR, listing each CDR3 protein once. The table shows approximately 780,000 distinct CDR3 sequences, with roughly 25% occurring only once. The data were also submitted as part of a second study, on T cells of mothers and their children.

Sample: blood. The receptors stem from a boy between 10 and 17 years old in good health.

This clonotype was observed a few times. The chain joins TRBV28 to TRBJ2-5, with 10 bases aligning to TRBD1. The CDR3 length is 13 residues. Germline CDR1 is MDHEN and CDR2 is SYDVKM. V lost 6 bases to trimming and J lost 5 bases; unmatched junction nucleotides: 3. The CDR3: CASRGTGAETQYF. In DNA, the CDR3 is TGTGCCAGCAGGGGGACAGGGGCGGAGACCCAGTACTTC.

The genes are TRBV20-1 and TRBJ2-7; 12 bases fit TRBD1. In germline, CDR1 is DFQATT, CDR2 SNEGSKA (reference sequence). The CDR3 has 14 amino acids. J lost 7 bases, V lost 2 bases, and 6 bases had no gene match. The DNA of the CDR3 is TGCAGTGCTAGACCGGGACAGGGGGCGCGGGAGCAGTACTTC. It translates to CSARPGQGAREQYF.

This clonotype came up a few times. The chain carries TRBV7-2 and TRBJ2-5; D is unclear. V was shortened by 6 bases and J by 5 bases, with 10 bases between the two germline ends. CDR1 is SGHTA, CDR2 FQGNSA, per germline. This CDR3 has 12 residues. In nucleotides, the CDR3 is TGTGCCAGCAGTCCTGCTCTGGAGACCCAGTACTTC. Its protein product is CASSPALETQYF.

This clonotype has just a few counts. The chain carries TRBV16 and TRBJ2-2; no clear D. CDR3 size: 15 residues. The V end lost 3 bases, the J end lost 2 bases, and 10 bases lay between the germline ends. CDR1 is KGHSY, CDR2 FQNENV, per germline. CDR3 DNA sequence: TGTGCCAGCAGCCAGGTCAGGAGCAACACCGGGGAGCTGTTTTTT. Translated, it gives CASSQVRSNTGELFF.

The chain couples TRBV29-1 to TRBJ2-1; 11 bases fit TRBD2. The CDR3 totals 13 residues. V trimming: 8 bases; J trimming: 7 bases; junction bases outside the gene matches: 7. The germline CDR1 and CDR2 sequences are SQVTM and ANQGSEA. The CDR3 nucleotides read TGCAGCTGGAGTAGCGGGGGGGCAAATGAGCAGTTCTTC. It yields the protein CSWSSGGANEQFF.

This clonotype appeared many times. The V gene is TRBV20-1, the J gene TRBJ2-5; 9 positions agree with TRBD1. TRBJ2-1 matches the DNA end more closely, so the J call is doubtful. This CDR3 has 14 amino acids. Germline CDR1 reads DFQATT; CDR2 reads SNEGSKA (reference sequence). DNA of the CDR3: TGCAGTGCTGGAGCCGGGACAGGGTGGGGTGAGCAGTTCTTC. The encoded protein is CSAGAGTGWGEQFF.

This clonotype appeared a few times. The rearrangement links TRBV7-9 to TRBJ2-7, with 7 nucleotides matching TRBD1. This CDR3 region has 16 residues. The germline gives CDR1 SEHNR, CDR2 FQNEAQ (reference sequence). V lost 4 bases, J lost 0 bases, and 9 bases stayed unmatched. The CDR3 is CASSSPDRDLSYEQYF. Here the CDR3 DNA reads TGTGCCAGCAGCTCTCCAGACAGGGACCTCTCCTACGAGCAGTACTTC.

The chain links TRBV5-1 to TRBJ1-3; D gene unclear. The CDR3 totals 16 residues. The germline V gene encodes CDR1 SGHRS and CDR2 YFSETQ. V was trimmed by 4 bases and J by 2 bases, leaving 16 bases between them. The CDR3 is CASSEGPSLAGNTIYF. CDR3 nucleotides: TGCGCCAGCAGCGAGGGTCCTTCCCTTGCTGGAAACACCATATATTTT.

A few counts support this clonotype. The gene calls are TRBV3-1 and TRBJ2-5, with D possibly matching TRBD1 (6 bases). Germline V gene sequence: CDR1 LGHDT, CDR2 YNNKEL (reference sequence). This CDR3 comprises 11 residues. V was cut by 10 bases and J by 7 bases, with 13 bases left in between. CDR3 sequence (DNA): TGTGCCACCGAGGGGGACGGGACCCAGTACTTC. This encodes CATEGDGTQYF.

This clonotype occurred once. As the CDR3 is not closed by the conserved phenylalanine or tryptophan, this likely results from a read error. V and J are TRBV28 and TRBJ1-2; no clear D gene. Deletions cut 5 bases from V and 2 bases from J, with 9 bases between. The length of the CDR3 is 13 residues. Germline CDR1 MDHEN, CDR2 SYDVKM. DNA for the CDR3: TGTGCCAGCAGTCCCCCGGGGAACTATGGCTACACCCTC. Residues: CASSPPGNYGYTL.

This clonotype was recorded a few times. The genes are TRBV7-9 and TRBJ1-4; 9 bases are shared with TRBD1. CDR3 length: 15 amino acids. Trimming at V came to 5 bases and at J to 4 bases, leaving 5 bases not matched to a gene. Germline V gene lookup returns CDR1 SEHNR and CDR2 FQNEAQ (reference sequence). Here the CDR3 reads CASSTHRGRNEKLFF. CDR3 nucleotides: TGTGCCAGCAGCACACACAGGGGGCGTAATGAAAAACTGTTTTTT.

This rearrangement joins TRBV7-2 to TRBJ2-1, with 9 bases aligning to TRBD1. The germline CDR1 and CDR2 sequences are SGHTA and FQGNSA. Losses at the gene ends were 8 bases for V and 7 bases for J; bases not matched to a gene: 12. This CDR3 has 15 amino acids. CDR3 DNA: TGTGCCAGCGGGCTACAGGGGGCTGAGGTGAATGAGCAGTTCTTC. Amino acids: CASGLQGAEVNEQFF.

The chain carries TRBV20-1 and TRBJ1-2, with D perhaps matching TRBD1 (6 bases). Trimming stripped 7 bases from V and 4 bases from J, with 13 bases between. This CDR3 is built from 12 residues. Germline CDR1 reads DFQATT; CDR2 reads SNEGSKA (reference sequence). CDR3 in DNA: TGCAGTGTTATCCAGGGGTCCTATGGCTACACCTTC. Its protein product is CSVIQGSYGYTF.

This clonotype was seen a few times. V usage is TRBV6-5 and J usage is TRBJ2-3; 9 bases map to TRBD2. V was pared by 0 bases and J by 4 bases, with 14 bases of the junction left unmatched. Germline CDR1 MNHEY, CDR2 SVGAGI. This CDR3 contains 19 residues. CDR3 in amino acids: CASSYSTASGDLEADTQYF. The CDR3 nucleotides are TGTGCCAGCAGTTACTCTACGGCTAGCGGGGACCTAGAGGCAGATACGCAGTATTTT.

Only a few counts were recorded for this clonotype. V and J are TRBV6-1 and TRBJ1-5; D gene uncertain. Germline CDR1 MNHNS, CDR2 SASEGT. The CDR3 spans 12 residues. V gave up 6 bases and J gave up 3 bases, with 6 bases separating them. The CDR3 DNA follows: TGTGCCAGCAGGCAGGCCAATCAGCCCCAGCATTTT. This codes for CASRQANQPQHF.

The sample holds many counts of this clonotype. The chain links TRBV2 to TRBJ1-4, with D unclear. The CDR3 runs 16 residues. Germline values: CDR1 SNHLY, CDR2 FYNNEI. Trimming took 0 bases from V and 4 from J, leaving 12 bases between them. DNA for the CDR3: TGTGCCAGCAGTGAAGCGCGCAGCTCCATTAATGAAAAACTGTTTTTT. Its translation: CASSEARSSINEKLFF.

V usage is TRBV6-5 and J usage is TRBJ1-1, with D possibly being TRBD1 (5 bases). There are 13 residues in the CDR3. V was pared by 5 bases and J by 7 bases, with 14 bases between. Per the germline V gene, CDR1 is MNHEY and CDR2 is SVGAGI. Written as DNA, the CDR3 is TGTGCCAGCAGTATACTCACAGGCGGTGAAGCTTTCTTT. Translated, it gives CASSILTGGEAFF.

The gene calls are TRBV28 and TRBJ2-5, with D possibly TRBD1 on 6 matching bases. Matching the DNA end better, TRBJ2-1 makes the J call doubtful. The CDR3 sequence is 15 residues long. Germline V gene lookup returns CDR1 MDHEN and CDR2 SYDVKM. The CDR3 is CASSLGPGEYNEQFF. CDR3 DNA sequence: TGTGCCAGCAGTCTGGGACCAGGGGAATACAATGAGCAGTTCTTC.

In regard to this clonotype: The junction differs from germline at one of its ends, possibly a read error. The genes are TRBV30 and TRBJ1-4, with 7 nucleotides matching TRBD1. The germline CDR1 and CDR2 sequences are GTSNPN and SVGIG (reference sequence). The CDR3 runs 13 residues. In nucleotides, the CDR3 is TGTGCCTGGAGCACAGGGGAGGGTGAAAAACTGTCTTTT. Residues: CAWSTGEGEKLSF.

V usage is TRBV6-5 and J usage is TRBJ2-7; TRBD1 matches 8 bases. This CDR3 region has 13 residues. From germline, CDR1 is MNHEY and CDR2 SVGAGI. V trimming: 2 bases; J trimming: 6 bases; junction bases outside the gene matches: 3. CDR3 DNA: TGTGCCAGCAGTTACGCCACAGGGGGCGAGCAGTACTTC. Amino acids: CASSYATGGEQYF.

This clonotype was counted a few times. V and J are TRBV20-1 and TRBJ2-3, with 13 bases that match TRBD2. The V and J ends lost 5 bases and 4 bases, in that order; junction bases with no gene match: 9. There are 16 residues in the CDR3. Germline CDR1 and CDR2: DFQATT and SNEGSKA (reference sequence). The CDR3 region has the DNA TGCAGTGCTGCCCCGGGACTAGCGGGGACATCAGATACGCAGTATTTT. Encoded protein: CSAAPGLAGTSDTQYF.